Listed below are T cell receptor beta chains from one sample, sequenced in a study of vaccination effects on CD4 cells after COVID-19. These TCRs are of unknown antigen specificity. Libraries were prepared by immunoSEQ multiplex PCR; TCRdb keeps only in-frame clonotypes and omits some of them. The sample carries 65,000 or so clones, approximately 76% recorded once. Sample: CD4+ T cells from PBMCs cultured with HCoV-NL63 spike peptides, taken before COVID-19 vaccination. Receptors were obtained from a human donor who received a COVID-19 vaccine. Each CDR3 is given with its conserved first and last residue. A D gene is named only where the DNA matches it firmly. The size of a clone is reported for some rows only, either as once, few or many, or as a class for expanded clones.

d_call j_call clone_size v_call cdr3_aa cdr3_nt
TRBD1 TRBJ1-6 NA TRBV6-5 CASSRQGKNSPLHF TGTGCCAGCAGCCGACAGGGTAAGAATTCACCCCTCCACTTT
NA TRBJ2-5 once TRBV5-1 CASSLFSRGRETQYF TGCGCCAGCAGCTTGTTTTCTAGGGGCCGAGAGACCCAGTACTTC
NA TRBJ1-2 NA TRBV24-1 CATSTGDGLYGYTF TGTGCCACCAGTACCGGAGATGGCCTATATGGCTACACCTTC
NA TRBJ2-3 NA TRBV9 CASSVFTDTQYF TGTGCCAGCAGCGTATTTACAGATACGCAGTATTTT
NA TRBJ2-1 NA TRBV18 CASSSGTGNEQFF TGTGCCAGCTCATCGGGGACCGGCAATGAGCAGTTCTTC
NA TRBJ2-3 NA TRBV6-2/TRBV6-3 CASRSLGRGSYDTQYF TGTGCCAGCCGTTCTTTAGGGCGGGGCTCTTACGATACGCAGTATTTT
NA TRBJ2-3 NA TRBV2 CASNTHYTDTQYF TGTGCCAGCAACACACACTACACAGATACGCAGTATTTT
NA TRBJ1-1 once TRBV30 CAWKRGASNTEAFF TGTGCCTGGAAGCGGGGGGCATCGAACACTGAAGCTTTCTTT
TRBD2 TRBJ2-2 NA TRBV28 CASSRKALVLAGAFTLTGELFF TGTGCCAGCAGCCGAAAAGCCCTCGTACTAGCGGGAGCCTTTACGCTTACCGGGGAGCTGTTTTTT
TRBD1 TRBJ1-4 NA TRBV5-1 CASSPQTGVGEKLFF TGCGCCAGCAGCCCGCAGACAGGGGTGGGTGAAAAACTGTTTTTT
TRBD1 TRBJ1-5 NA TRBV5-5 CASSQTGTYNQPQHF TGTGCCAGCAGCCAGACAGGGACCTACAATCAGCCCCAGCATTTT
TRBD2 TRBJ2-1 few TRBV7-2 CASSQGLAVNNEQFF TGTGCCAGCAGCCAGGGACTAGCGGTTAACAATGAGCAGTTCTTC
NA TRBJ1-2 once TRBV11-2 CASSPPGTQYGYTF TGTGCCAGCAGCCCCCCGGGGACGCAATATGGCTACACCTTC
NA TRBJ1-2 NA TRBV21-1 CASSKANKTNYGYTF TGTGCCAGCAGCAAAGCAAACAAAACTAACTATGGCTACACCTTC
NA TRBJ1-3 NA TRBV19 CAGGTVSGNTIYF TGTGCCGGCGGGACTGTCTCTGGAAACACCATATATTTT
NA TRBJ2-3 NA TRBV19 CASIPQGNTDTQYF TGTGCCAGTATCCCACAGGGAAACACAGATACGCAGTATTTT
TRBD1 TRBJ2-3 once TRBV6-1 CASSAKGQGVGTDTQYF TGTGCCAGCAGTGCGAAGGGACAGGGGGTGGGTACAGATACGCAGTATTTT
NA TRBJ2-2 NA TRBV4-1 CASSHPPGPITGELFF TGCGCCAGCAGCCATCCCCCTGGACCGATCACCGGGGAGCTGTTTTTT
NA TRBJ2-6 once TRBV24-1 CATSDPSHTGGANVLTF TGTGCCACCAGTGACCCAAGTCATACGGGGGGGGCCAACGTCCTGACTTTC
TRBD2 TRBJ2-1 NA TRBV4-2 CASSQEASGANEQFF TGTGCCAGCAGCCAAGAGGCTAGCGGGGCGAATGAGCAGTTCTTC
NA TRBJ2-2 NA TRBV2 CASSRSTRVSAGELFF TGTGCCAGCAGCCGATCAACGCGGGTGTCCGCCGGGGAGCTGTTTTTT
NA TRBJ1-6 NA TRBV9 CASSVRGENSPLHF TGTGCCAGCAGCGTACGGGGGGAGAATTCACCCCTCCACTTT
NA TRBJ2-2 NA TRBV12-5 CASGLWVPLGGELFF TGTGCTAGTGGTTTGTGGGTCCCCTTAGGCGGGGAGCTGTTTTTT
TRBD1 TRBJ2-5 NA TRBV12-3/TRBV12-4 CASSRDSQETQYF TGTGCCAGCAGCCGGGACAGCCAAGAGACCCAGTACTTC
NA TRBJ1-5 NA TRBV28 CASRHPGGSNQPQHF TGTGCCAGCAGACATCCAGGAGGGAGCAATCAGCCCCAGCATTTT
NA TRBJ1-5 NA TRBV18 CASSVQGPGGNQPQHF TGTGCCAGCTCAGTACAGGGACCGGGAGGCAATCAGCCCCAGCATTTT
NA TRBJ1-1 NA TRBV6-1 CASSEDPGGRTEAFF TGTGCCAGCAGTGAAGATCCCGGGGGCAGGACTGAAGCTTTCTTT
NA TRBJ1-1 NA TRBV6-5 CASSRRQDVNTEAFF TGTGCCAGCAGCCGTCGACAGGACGTTAACACTGAAGCTTTCTTT
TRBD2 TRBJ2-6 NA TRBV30 CAWSRERGGRGANVLTF TGTGCCTGGAGTAGGGAGCGGGGGGGCCGCGGGGCCAACGTCCTGACTTTC
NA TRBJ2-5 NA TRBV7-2 CASSLGQKETQYF TGTGCCAGCAGCTTAGGACAGAAAGAGACCCAGTACTTC
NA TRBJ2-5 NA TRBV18 CASSRGQLLETQYF TGTGCCAGCTCCCGGGGACAACTGTTAGAGACCCAGTACTTC
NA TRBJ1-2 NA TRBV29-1 CSTYRTELLYGYTF TGCAGCACATACCGGACAGAACTCCTCTATGGCTACACCTTC
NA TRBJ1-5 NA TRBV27 CASRATGSYNQPQHF TGTGCCAGCAGGGCGACAGGATCGTACAATCAGCCCCAGCATTTT
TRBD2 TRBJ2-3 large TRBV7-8 CASSLADSGGPSTDTQYF TGTGCCAGCAGCTTAGCCGATTCGGGAGGGCCTAGCACAGATACGCAGTATTTT
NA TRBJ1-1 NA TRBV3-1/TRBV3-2 CASSQVPGWHQNTEAFF TGTGCCAGCAGCCAAGTCCCCGGGTGGCACCAGAACACTGAAGCTTTCTTT
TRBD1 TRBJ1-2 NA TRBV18 CASSDRANYGYTF TGTGCCAGCTCAGACAGGGCTAACTATGGCTACACCTTC
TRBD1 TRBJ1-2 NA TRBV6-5 CASSRQGYYGYTF TGTGCCAGCAGTAGACAGGGGTACTATGGCTACACCTTC
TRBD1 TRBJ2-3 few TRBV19 CASSIKQGGTDTQYF TGTGCCAGTAGTATCAAACAGGGGGGCACAGATACGCAGTATTTT
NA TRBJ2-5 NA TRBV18 CASSPPGSRETQYF TGTGCCAGCTCACCACCCGGGTCGAGGGAGACCCAGTACTTC
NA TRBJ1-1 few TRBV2 CASSRGQLSEAFF TGTGCCAGCAGTCGAGGGCAGTTGTCTGAAGCTTTCTTT
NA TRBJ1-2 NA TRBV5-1 CASSRDMGRIEGGYTF TGCGCCAGCAGCAGGGACATGGGGAGAATAGAGGGTGGCTACACCTTC
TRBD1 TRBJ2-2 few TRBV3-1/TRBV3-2 CASSRGQGPTGELFF TGTGCCAGCAGCCGAGGACAGGGCCCTACCGGGGAGCTGTTTTTT
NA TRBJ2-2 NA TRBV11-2 CASSLLGLKNTGELFF TGTGCCAGCAGCTTACTGGGGCTTAAAAACACCGGGGAGCTGTTTTTT
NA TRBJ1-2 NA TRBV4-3 CASSQDVQGSYGYTF TGCGCCAGCAGCCAAGATGTTCAGGGGAGCTATGGCTACACCTTC
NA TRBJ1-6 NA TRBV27 CASSFWARYNSPLHF TGTGCCAGCAGTTTTTGGGCCCGTTATAATTCACCCCTCCACTTT
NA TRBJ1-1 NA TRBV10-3 CAISESLAAFF TGTGCCATCAGTGAGTCTCTTGCAGCTTTCTTT
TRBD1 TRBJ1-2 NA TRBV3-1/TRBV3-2 CASSHRDRSNYGYTF TGTGCCAGCAGCCACCGGGACAGATCTAACTATGGCTACACCTTC
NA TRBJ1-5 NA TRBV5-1 CASSLGGSGNQPQHF TGCGCCAGCAGCTTGGGGGGGAGTGGCAATCAGCCCCAGCATTTT
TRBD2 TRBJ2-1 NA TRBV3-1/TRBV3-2 CASSQGLAGGPGGRQFF TGTGCCAGCAGCCAAGGCCTAGCGGGGGGACCCGGGGGCCGGCAGTTCTTC
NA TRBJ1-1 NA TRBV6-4 CASRGDRMNTEAFF TGTGCCAGCAGAGGAGACAGAATGAACACTGAAGCTTTCTTT
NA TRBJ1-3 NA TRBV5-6 CASSLGPNSGNTIYF TGTGCCAGCAGCTTGGGCCCGAACTCTGGAAACACCATATATTTT
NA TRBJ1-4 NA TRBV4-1 CASSQDRGTNEKLFF TGCGCCAGCAGCCAAGATCGGGGCACTAATGAAAAACTGTTTTTT
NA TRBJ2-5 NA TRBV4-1 CASSRMLTEIQETQYF TGCGCCAGCAGCCGGATGTTGACGGAGATCCAAGAGACCCAGTACTTC
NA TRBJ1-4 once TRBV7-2 CASSPQGSTNEKLFF TGTGCCAGCAGCCCTCAAGGATCAACTAATGAAAAACTGTTTTTT
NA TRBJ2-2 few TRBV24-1 CATSDRRANTGELFF TGTGCCACCAGTGATCGGCGGGCGAACACCGGGGAGCTGTTTTTT
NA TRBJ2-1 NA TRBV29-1 CSVDPGVEQFF TGCAGCGTTGATCCGGGGGTTGAGCAGTTCTTC
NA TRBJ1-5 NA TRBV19 CASSMGNQPQHF TGTGCCAGTAGTATGGGTAATCAGCCCCAGCATTTT
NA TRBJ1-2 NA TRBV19 CASSTSGSYGYTF TGTGCCAGTAGTACCTCAGGATCTTATGGCTACACCTTC